The clone carrying this T cell receptor beta chain has a single count. Treatment of the sample: oral pan-JAK inhibitor, 5-10 mg twice daily. The V gene's germline CDR1 is MNHEY and CDR2 SMNVEV (reference sequence). V gave up 8 bases and J gave up 4 bases; unmatched junction bases: 9. This CDR3 comprises 14 residues. Extraction and reverse transcription of RNA yielded cDNA as the sequencing template. The assay was immunoSEQ multiplex PCR, and TCRdb's table has in-frame clones only and misses some. The data contain 200,000 to 250,000 clones, 64% of them singletons. This sample was included in a study of CD8+ T cells in alopecia areata. Study-wide background: Patients took tofacitinib for 6 to 18 months, followed by 6 drug-free months. Scoring of severity for treated patients was based on percentage of affected scalp area.

The TCR sequence derives from a human donor with alopecia areata. This chain joins TRBV27 and TRBJ2-3; 7 bases agree with TRBD2. This sample comprised CD4+ T cells sorted from blood, obtained at week 4, from a patient treated with tofacitinib. The CDR3: CASRRGSEADTQYF. The CDR3 region has the DNA TGTGCCAGCCGGCGGGGGAGCGAGGCAGATACGCAGTATTTT.